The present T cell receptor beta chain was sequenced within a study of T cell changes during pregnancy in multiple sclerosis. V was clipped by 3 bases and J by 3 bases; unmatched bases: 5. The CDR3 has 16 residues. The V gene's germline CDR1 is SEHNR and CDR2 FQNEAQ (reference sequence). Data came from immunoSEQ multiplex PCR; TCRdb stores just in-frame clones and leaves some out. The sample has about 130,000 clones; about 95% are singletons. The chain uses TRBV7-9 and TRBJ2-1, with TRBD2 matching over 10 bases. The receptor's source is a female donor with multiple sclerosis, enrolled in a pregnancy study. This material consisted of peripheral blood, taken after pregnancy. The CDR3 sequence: CASSLRTSGIYNEQFF. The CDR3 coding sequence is TGTGCCAGCAGCTTGAGGACTAGCGGAATCTACAATGAGCAGTTCTTC.